The clone carrying this T cell receptor beta chain was observed many times. The data belong to a study of blood T cells in healthy people across ages. The CDR3 has 16 residues. Per the germline V gene, CDR1 is SGHTA and CDR2 is FQGTGA. V shed 5 bases, J shed 4 bases, and the junction held 11 bases outside the gene matches. Sample-barcoded 5' priming and a J-beta primer mix drove a second PCR of roughly 7 to 11 cycles. All samples gave at least 2.5 million CDR3-containing paired-end reads. TCRdb re-called the 5' RACE reads through MiXCR, storing one row per CDR3 protein. Of hundreds of thousands of distinct CDR3 sequences detected, 25% to 35% appear once; the ten largest clones hold less than 20%.

The source of this sequence is an elderly woman in good health. Source material: blood. The chain is built from TRBV7-3 and TRBJ2-3; 8 bases fit TRBD2. The CDR3: CASSPGTRGSSDTQYF. CDR3 bases: TGTGCCAGCAGCCCCGGGACTAGAGGTTCCTCAGATACGCAGTATTTT. Variable domain in full (rest from reference TRBV7-3 and TRBJ2-3): GAGVSQTPSNKVTEKGKYVELRCDPISGHTALYWYRQSLGQGPEFLIYFQGTGAADDSGLPNDRFFAVRPEGSVSTLKIQRTERGDSAVYLCASSPGTRGSSDTQYFGPGTRLTVL.